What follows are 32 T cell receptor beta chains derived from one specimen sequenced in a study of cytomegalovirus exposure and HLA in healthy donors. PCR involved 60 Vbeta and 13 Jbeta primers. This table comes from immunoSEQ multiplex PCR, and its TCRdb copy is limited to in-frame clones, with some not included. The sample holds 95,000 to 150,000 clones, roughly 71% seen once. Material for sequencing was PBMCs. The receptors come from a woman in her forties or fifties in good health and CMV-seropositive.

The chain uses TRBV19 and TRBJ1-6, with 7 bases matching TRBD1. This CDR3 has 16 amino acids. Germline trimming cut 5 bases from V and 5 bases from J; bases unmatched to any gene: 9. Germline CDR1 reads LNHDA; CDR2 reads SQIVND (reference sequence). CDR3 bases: TGTGCCAGTAGTCGTACTCTGGGACAGCATAATTCACCCCTCCACTTT. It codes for CASSRTLGQHNSPLHF.

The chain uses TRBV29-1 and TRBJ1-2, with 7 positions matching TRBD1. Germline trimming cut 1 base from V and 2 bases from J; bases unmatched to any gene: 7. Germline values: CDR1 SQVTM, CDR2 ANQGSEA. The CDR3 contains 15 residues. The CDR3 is CSVEGRGDRNYGYTF. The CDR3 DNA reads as TGCAGCGTTGAAGGCAGGGGGGATAGAAACTATGGCTACACCTTC. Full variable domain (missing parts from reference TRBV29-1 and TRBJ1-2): SAVISQKPSRDICQRGTSLTIQCQVDSQVTMMFWYRQQPGQSLTLIATANQGSEATYESGFVIDKFPISRPNLTFSTLTVSNMSPEDSSIYLCSVEGRGDRNYGYTFGSGTRLTVV.

This chain's CDR3 is CASSAQGASYEQYF. The CDR3 DNA reads TGTGCCAGCAGCGCCCAGGGGGCCTCCTACGAGCAGTACTTC. The rearrangement joins TRBV11-3 to TRBJ2-7; 8 positions match TRBD1. CDR3 length: 14 amino acids. J was trimmed by 0 bases and V by 5 bases; bases with no gene match: 3. Germline CDR1 reads SGHNT; CDR2 reads YENEEA.

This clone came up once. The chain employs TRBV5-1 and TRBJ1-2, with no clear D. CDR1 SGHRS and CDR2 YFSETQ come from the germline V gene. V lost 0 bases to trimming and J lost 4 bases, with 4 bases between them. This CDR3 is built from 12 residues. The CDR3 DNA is TGCGCCAGCAGCTTGGATAGCTATGGCTACACCTTC. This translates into CASSLDSYGYTF.

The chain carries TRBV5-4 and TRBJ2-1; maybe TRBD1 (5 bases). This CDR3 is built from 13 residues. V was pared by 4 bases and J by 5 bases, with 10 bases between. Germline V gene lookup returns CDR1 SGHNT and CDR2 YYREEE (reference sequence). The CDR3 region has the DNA TGTGCCAGCAGCCCGCTAGGGGACAATGAGCAGTTCTTC. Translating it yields CASSPLGDNEQFF.

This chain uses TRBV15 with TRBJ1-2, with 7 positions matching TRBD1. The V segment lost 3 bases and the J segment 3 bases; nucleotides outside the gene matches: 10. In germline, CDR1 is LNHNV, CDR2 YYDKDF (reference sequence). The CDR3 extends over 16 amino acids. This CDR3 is CATSSEFDRVDYGYTF. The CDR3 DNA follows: TGTGCCACCAGCAGCGAATTTGACAGGGTCGACTATGGCTACACCTTC.

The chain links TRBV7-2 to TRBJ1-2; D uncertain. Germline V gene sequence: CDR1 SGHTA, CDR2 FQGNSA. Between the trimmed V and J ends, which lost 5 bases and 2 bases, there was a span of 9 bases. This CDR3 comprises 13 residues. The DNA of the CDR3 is TGTGCCAGCAGCACGCAACAAAACTATGGCTACACCTTC. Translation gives CASSTQQNYGYTF.

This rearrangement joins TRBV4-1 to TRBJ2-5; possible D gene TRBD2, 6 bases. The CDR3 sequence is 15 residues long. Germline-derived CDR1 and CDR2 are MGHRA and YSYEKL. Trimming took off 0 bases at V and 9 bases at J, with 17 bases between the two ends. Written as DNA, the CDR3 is TGCGCCAGCAGCCAAGAGACCCAAGGAGGGGTGGCCCAGTACTTC. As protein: CASSQETQGGVAQYF.

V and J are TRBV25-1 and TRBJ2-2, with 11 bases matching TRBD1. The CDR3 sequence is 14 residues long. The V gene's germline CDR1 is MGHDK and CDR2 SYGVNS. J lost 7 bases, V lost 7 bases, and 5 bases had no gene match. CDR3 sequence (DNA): TGTGCCAGCACAGGACAGGGGGCAATCGGGGAGCTGTTTTTT. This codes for CASTGQGAIGELFF.

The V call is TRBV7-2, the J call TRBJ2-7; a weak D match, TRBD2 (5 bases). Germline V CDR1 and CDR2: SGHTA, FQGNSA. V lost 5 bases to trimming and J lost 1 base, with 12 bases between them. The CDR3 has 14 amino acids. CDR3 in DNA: TGTGCCAGCAGCGAGATGCGCGGGTCCTACGAGCAGTACTTC. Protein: CASSEMRGSYEQYF.

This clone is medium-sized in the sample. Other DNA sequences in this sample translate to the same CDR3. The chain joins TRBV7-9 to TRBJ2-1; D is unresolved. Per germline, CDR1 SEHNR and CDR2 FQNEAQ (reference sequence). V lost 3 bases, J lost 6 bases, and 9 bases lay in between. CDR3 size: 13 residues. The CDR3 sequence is CASSLTLGNEQFF. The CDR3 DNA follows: TGTGCCAGCAGCTTGACTCTGGGCAATGAGCAGTTCTTC.

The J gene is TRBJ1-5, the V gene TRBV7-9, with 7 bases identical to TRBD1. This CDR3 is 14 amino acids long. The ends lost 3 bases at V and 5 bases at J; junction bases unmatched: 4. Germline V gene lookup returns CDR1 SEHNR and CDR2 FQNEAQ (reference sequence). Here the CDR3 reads CASSLAGGDQPQHF. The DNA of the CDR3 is TGTGCCAGCAGCTTGGCAGGGGGAGATCAGCCCCAGCATTTT.

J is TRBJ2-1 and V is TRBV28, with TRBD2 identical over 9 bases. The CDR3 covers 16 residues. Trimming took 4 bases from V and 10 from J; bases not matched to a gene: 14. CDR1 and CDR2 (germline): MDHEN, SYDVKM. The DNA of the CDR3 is TGTGCCAGCAGTTCCCCGGGACTAGCCGCTCCGGGGGAGCAGTTCTTC. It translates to CASSSPGLAAPGEQFF.

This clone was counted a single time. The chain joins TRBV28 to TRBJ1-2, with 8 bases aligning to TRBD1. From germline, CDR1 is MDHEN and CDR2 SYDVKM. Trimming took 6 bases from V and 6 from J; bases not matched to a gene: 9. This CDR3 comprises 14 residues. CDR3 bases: TGTGCCAGCAGGGGAGCGGACAGGGTGCATGGCTACACCTTC. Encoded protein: CASRGADRVHGYTF.

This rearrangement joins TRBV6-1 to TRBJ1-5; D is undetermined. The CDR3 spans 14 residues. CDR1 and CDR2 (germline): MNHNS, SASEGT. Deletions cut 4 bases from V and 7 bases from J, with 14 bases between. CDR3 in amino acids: CASSAFFYGQPQHF. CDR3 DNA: TGTGCCAGCAGTGCTTTCTTTTATGGCCAGCCCCAGCATTTT.

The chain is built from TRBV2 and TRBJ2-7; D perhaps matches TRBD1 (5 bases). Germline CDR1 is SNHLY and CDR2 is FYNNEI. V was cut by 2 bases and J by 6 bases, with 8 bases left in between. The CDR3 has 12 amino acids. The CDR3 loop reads CASSEQGGEQYF. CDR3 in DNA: TGTGCCAGCAGTGAACAGGGTGGCGAGCAGTACTTC.

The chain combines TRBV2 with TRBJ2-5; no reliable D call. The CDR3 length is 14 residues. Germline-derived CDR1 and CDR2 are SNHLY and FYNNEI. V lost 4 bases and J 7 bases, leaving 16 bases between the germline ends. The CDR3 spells CASSVVPVERTQYF. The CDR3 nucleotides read TGTGCCAGCAGTGTTGTGCCGGTGGAGCGGACCCAGTACTTC.

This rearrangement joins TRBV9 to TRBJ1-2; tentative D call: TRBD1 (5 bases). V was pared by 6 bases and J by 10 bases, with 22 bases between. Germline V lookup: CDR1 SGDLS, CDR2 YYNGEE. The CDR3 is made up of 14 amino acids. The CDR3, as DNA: TGTGCCAGCACCCAAGGGGCAGGGCGGTACTACTACACCTTC. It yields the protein CASTQGAGRYYYTF.

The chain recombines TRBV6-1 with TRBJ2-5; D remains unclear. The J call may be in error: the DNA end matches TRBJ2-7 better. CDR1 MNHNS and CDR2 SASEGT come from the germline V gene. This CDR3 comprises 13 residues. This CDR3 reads CASGDGRSYEQYF. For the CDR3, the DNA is TGTGCCAGCGGAGACGGCCGATCCTACGAGCAGTACTTC.

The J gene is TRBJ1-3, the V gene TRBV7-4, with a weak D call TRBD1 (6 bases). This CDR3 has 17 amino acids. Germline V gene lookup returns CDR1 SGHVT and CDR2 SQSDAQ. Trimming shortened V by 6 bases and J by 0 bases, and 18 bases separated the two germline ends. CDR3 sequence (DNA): TGTGCCAGCAGGCGTGCCGGGACATCTCTCTCTGGAAACACCATATATTTT. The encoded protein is CASRRAGTSLSGNTIYF.

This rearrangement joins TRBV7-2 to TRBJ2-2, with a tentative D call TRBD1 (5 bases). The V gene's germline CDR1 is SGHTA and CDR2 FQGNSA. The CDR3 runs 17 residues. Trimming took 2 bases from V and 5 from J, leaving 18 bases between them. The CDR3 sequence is CASSLYGQAYGTGELFF. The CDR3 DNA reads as TGTGCCAGCAGCTTATACGGACAAGCTTATGGGACCGGGGAGCTGTTTTTT.

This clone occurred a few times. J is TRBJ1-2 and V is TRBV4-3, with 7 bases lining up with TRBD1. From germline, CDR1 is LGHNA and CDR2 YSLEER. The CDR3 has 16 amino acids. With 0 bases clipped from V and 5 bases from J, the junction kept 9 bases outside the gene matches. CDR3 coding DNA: TGCGCCAGCAGCCAAGATCGGAGGGGCAGGGGGTATGGCTACACCTTC. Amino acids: CASSQDRRGRGYGYTF.

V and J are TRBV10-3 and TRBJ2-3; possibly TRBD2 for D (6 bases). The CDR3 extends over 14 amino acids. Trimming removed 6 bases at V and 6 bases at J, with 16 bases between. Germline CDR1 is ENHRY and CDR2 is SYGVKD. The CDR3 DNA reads TGTGCCATCAGGCCTGGGGCGGGGCAGGATACGCAGTATTTT. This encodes CAIRPGAGQDTQYF.

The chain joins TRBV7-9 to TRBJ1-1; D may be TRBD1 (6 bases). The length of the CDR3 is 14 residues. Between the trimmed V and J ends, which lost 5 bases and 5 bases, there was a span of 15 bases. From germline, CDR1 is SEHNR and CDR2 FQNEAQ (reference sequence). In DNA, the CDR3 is TGTGCCAGCAGCCGTCAACAGGGAAGTACTGAAGCTTTCTTT. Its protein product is CASSRQQGSTEAFF.

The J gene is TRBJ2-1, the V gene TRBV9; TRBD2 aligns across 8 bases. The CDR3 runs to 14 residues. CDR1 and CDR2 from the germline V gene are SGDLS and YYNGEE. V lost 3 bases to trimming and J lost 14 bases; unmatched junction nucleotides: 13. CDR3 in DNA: TGTGCCAGCAGCGCCTCCCCGCGGGGGGATCTGGAGTTCTTC. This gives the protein CASSASPRGDLEFF.

The CDR3 DNA reads TGTGCCTGGAGCCTAGCCGGGACAGGGAGTGAAAAACTGTTTTTT. Amino acids: CAWSLAGTGSEKLFF. The chain uses TRBV30 and TRBJ1-4; 9 positions agree with TRBD1. Germline V gene sequence: CDR1 GTSNPN, CDR2 SVGIG (reference sequence). The CDR3 loop spans 15 amino acids. Trimming took 3 bases from V and 7 from J; bases not matched to a gene: 9.

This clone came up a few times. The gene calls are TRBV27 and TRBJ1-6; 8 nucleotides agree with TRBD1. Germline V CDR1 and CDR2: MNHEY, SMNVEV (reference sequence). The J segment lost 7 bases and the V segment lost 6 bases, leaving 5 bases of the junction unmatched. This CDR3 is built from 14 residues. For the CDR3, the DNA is TGTGCCAGCAGCCGGACAGGGATCAATTCACCCCTCCACTTT. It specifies CASSRTGINSPLHF.

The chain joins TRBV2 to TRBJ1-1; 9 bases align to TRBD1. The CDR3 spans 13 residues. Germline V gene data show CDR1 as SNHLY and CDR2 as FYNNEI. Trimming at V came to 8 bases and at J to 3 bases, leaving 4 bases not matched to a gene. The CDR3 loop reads CASRDREDTEAFF. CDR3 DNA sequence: TGTGCCAGCCGGGACAGGGAAGACACTGAAGCTTTCTTT.

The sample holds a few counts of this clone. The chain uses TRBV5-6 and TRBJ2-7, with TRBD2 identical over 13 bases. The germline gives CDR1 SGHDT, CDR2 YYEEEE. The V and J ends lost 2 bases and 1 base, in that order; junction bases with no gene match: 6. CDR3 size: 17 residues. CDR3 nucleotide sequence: TGTGCCAGCAGCTTTTGGACTAGCGGGGGAAATTCCTACGAGCAGTACTTC. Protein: CASSFWTSGGNSYEQYF.

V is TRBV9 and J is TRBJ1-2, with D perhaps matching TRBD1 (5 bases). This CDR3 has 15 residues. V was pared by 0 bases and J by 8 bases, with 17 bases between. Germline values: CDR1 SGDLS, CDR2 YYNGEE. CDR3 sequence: CASSVGGRVDSGYTF. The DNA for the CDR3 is TGTGCCAGCAGCGTAGGGGGCAGGGTAGATTCGGGCTACACCTTC.

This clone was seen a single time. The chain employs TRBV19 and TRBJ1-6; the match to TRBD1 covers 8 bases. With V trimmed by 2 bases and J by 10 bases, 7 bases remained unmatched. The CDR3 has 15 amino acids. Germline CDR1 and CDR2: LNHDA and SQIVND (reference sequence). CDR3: CASSIIQGAGSPLHF. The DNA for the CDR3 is TGTGCCAGTAGTATAATTCAGGGGGCAGGGTCACCCCTCCACTTT.

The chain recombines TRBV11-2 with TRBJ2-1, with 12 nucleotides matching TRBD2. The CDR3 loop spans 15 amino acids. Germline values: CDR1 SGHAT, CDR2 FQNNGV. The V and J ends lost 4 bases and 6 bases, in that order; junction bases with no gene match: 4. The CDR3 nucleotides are TGTGCCAGCAGCTCCCTAGCGGGGGGGGTCAATGAGCAGTTCTTC. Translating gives CASSSLAGGVNEQFF.